What follows is one T cell receptor (beta chain) and its context. The data were obtained in a study of blood T cell repertoires in COVID-19. The wider study: The United States, Italy and Spain supplied acute and convalescent COVID-19 samples. The cDNA or gDNA used as material had been derived from T cells, B-cell-depleted T cells, or PBMCs.

In the original analysis: Amplified reference gene primers provided the basis for estimating nucleated cell counts. The data were produced by immunoSEQ multiplex PCR, yet TCRdb's version contains in-frame clones alone and is incomplete. The V and J calls and clone size come from that table; D and trimming were worked out from the DNA. The sample lists about 100,000 clones; around four fifths were seen once. Germline trimming cut 3 bases from V and 0 bases from J; bases unmatched to any gene: 2. CDR1 is SGHTA, CDR2 FQGNSA, per germline. This CDR3 comprises 15 residues. The sequence was obtained from a man aged 45 to 65 with active or convalescent COVID-19. The chain joins TRBV7-2 to TRBJ1-3; TRBD1 matches at 7 bases. The source material was peripheral blood. The CDR3 protein is CASSFDRVSGNTIYF. In DNA, the CDR3 is TGTGCCAGCAGCTTCGACAGGGTCTCTGGAAACACCATATATTTT.